This T cell receptor (beta chain) was profiled in a study of T-cell reconstitution after alpha-beta-depleted transplantation in children. The CDR3 is made up of 12 amino acids. The germline gives CDR1 PRHDT, CDR2 FYEKMQ (reference sequence). Trimming removed 3 bases at V and 6 bases at J, with 6 bases between. This clonotype was found many times. Researchers prepared the TCRbeta library using unique molecular identifiers, the study reports. TCRdb recomputed calls from the PCR reads with MiXCR, one row per CDR3 protein. The sample lists about half a million distinct CDR3 sequences; approximately 13% were seen once.

The sequenced sample was PBMCs from the stem cell graft donor, obtained from the stem cell graft. The clonotype originates from a human donor who donated a stem cell graft to a child with combined immunodeficiency. The V and J genes are TRBV13 and TRBJ2-4; a weak D match, TRBD1 (6 bases). The CDR3 bases are TGTGCCAGCAGCTTGACAGGAAACATTCAGTACTTC. Its translation is CASSLTGNIQYF. Complete variable domain (other parts from reference TRBV13 and TRBJ2-4): AAGVIQSPRHLIKEKRETATLKCYPIPRHDTVYWYQQGPGQDPQFLISFYEKMQSDKGSIPDRFSAQQFSDYHSELNMSSLELGDSALYFCASSLTGNIQYFGAGTRLSVL.